The clone carrying this TCR beta chain was found a few times. Its antigen is as yet unknown. This specimen belongs to a study of T cell repertoires in cytomegalovirus infection. Across the study: An indication of both CMV infection and matching HLA type came from public TCR beta signatures. Study results and caveats: HLA-C-restricted CMV clonotypes gave the most frequent clonotype in two of eight donors.

TCRdb ran MiXCR on the reads and lists one entry per CDR3 protein. The sample records around 900,000 distinct CDR3 sequences, approximately 31% being singletons. This sequence originates from a human donor in good health (CMV status not recorded). Some clones in this sample may be carry-over from other donors' samples. The sequencing used cultured CD8+ T cells from PBMCs, collected from culture after CMV antigen stimulation.

The CDR3 bases are TGTGCCAGCAGCTCCCTCAGGGATAGACGGAACACTGAAGCTTTCTTT. It is translated as CASSSLRDRRNTEAFF. V usage is TRBV7-2 and J usage is TRBJ1-1, with D maybe TRBD1 (5 bases). Trimming shortened V by 4 bases and J by 1 base, and 16 bases separated the two germline ends. This CDR3 spans 16 amino acids. Germline CDR1 reads SGHTA; CDR2 reads FQGNSA.